This T cell receptor beta chain was observed in a study of T cell repertoires in cytomegalovirus infection. In the study overall: Recently identified HLA-C-restricted CMV epitopes were among the peptides used. Matching HLA type, along with CMV infection, was indicated by public TCR beta signatures. General observations from the study: Cumulative frequency (of public TCR beta family members) identified carriers of CMV plus the relevant HLA. Predominance within the ex vivo response was attributable to HLA-C-restricted CMV-specific TCR beta clonotypes.

This CDR3 comprises 12 residues. Germline V gene sequence: CDR1 DFQATT, CDR2 SNEGSKA (reference sequence). V shed 6 bases and J shed 6 bases, with 13 bases lying between them. In this sample, this clonotype turned up a few times. Its antigen remains unknown. TCRdb reprocessed the reads with MiXCR, giving one entry per CDR3 protein. There are hundreds of thousands of distinct CDR3 sequences in the sample; approximately 33% occur only once, and roughly 20% lies in the top ten. The chain joins TRBV20-1 to TRBJ2-3, with no clear D. This receptor was obtained from a human donor in good health (CMV status not recorded). Some clones in this sample may be carry-over from other donors' samples. Here the sequenced sample was cultured PBMCs, taken from culture after CMV antigen stimulation. The CDR3 spells CSASGPTDTQYF. CDR3 in DNA: TGCAGTGCCTCCGGGCCAACGGATACGCAGTATTTT.